The 11 T cell receptor beta chains below all came from one sample that was sequenced in a study of monozygotic twins with inflammatory bowel disease. TCRdb re-called the 5' RACE reads; one entry per CDR3 protein, DNA not given. The sample totals about 350,000 distinct CDR3 sequences; its top ten clones hold 2% to 2.5%. Sequencing input: blood. The origin of the receptors is a human donor with ulcerative colitis or Crohn's disease, or a healthy co-twin of an affected twin (not recorded which).

This chain links TRBV29-1 with TRBJ1-4; TCRdb names TRBD1, which stays unverified in the absence of DNA. CDR3 size: 12 residues. Germline V gives CDR1 SQVTM, CDR2 ANQGSEA. CDR3: CSARGDNEKLFF.

The chain couples TRBV5-1 to TRBJ2-7. CDR1 SGHRS and CDR2 YFSETQ come from the germline V gene. The CDR3 is 15 residues long. CDR3: CASSLLKQYRAEQYF.

The V and J genes are TRBV12-3 or TRBV12-4 and TRBJ1-2; the TCRdb call, TRBD1, lacks DNA for checking. CDR3 length: 17 amino acids. The CDR3 sequence: CASSYTGGFVPNYGYTF.

The chain recombines TRBV6-5 with TRBJ2-7; TCRdb indicates TRBD1, and absent DNA this call remains unverified. Germline lookup yields CDR1 MNHEY and CDR2 SVGAGI. The CDR3 runs to 15 residues. CDR3 protein: CASSYRDRGIYEQYF.

The genes are TRBV5-1 and TRBJ2-2. This CDR3 spans 16 amino acids. From germline, CDR1 is SGHRS and CDR2 YFSETQ. The CDR3 sequence: CASSLKIQKNTGELFF.

The chain couples TRBV20-1 to TRBJ1-1; TCRdb calls TRBD1, which cannot be checked without DNA. Germline-derived CDR1 and CDR2 are DFQATT and SNEGSKA (reference sequence). This CDR3 comprises 11 residues. Here the CDR3 reads CSAAGQAEAFF.

The chain joins TRBV5-5 to TRBJ2-7; the TRBD2 assignment by TCRdb is unverifiable without DNA. The CDR3 covers 15 residues. The V gene's germline CDR1 is SGHKS and CDR2 YYEKEE (reference sequence). The CDR3 protein is CASSLGPSEVYEQYF.

The chain has TRBV29-1 and TRBJ1-5; TCRdb's D call of TRBD1 is untestable without DNA. The CDR3 totals 14 residues. CDR1 is SQVTM, CDR2 ANQGSEA, per germline. The CDR3 spells CSVVPGGVNQPQHF.

This chain connects TRBV5-4 to TRBJ2-5. CDR1 is SGHNT, CDR2 YYREEE, per germline (reference sequence). The CDR3 covers 16 residues. This chain's CDR3 is CASSLAERGEQETQYF. Full variable domain (rest looked up from reference TRBV5-4 and TRBJ2-5): ETGVTQSPTHLIKTRGQQVTLRCSSQSGHNTVSWYQQALGQGPQFIFQYYREEENGRGNFPPRFSGLQFPNYSSELNVNALELDDSALYLCASSLAERGEQETQYFGPGTRLLVL.

CDR3 amino acids: CASSFTAGPSSYEQYF. The rearrangement links TRBV7-9 to TRBJ2-7; with no DNA, the TCRdb D assignment of TRBD2 cannot be verified. There are 16 residues in the CDR3. Per germline, CDR1 SEHNR and CDR2 FQNEAQ (reference sequence).

The J gene is TRBJ1-1, the V gene TRBV20-1. The CDR3 extends over 12 amino acids. Germline V gene lookup returns CDR1 DFQATT and CDR2 SNEGSKA (reference sequence). The CDR3 sequence: CSARDFRAEAFF.